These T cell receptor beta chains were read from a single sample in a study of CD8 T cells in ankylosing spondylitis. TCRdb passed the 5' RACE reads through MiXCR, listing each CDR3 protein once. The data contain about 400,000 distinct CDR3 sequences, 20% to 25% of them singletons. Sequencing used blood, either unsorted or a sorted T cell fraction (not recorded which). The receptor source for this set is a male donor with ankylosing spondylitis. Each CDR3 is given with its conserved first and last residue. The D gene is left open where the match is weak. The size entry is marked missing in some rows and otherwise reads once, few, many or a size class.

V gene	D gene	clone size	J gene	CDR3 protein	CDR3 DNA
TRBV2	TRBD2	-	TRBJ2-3	CASSERAGGRDTQYF	TGTGCCAGCAGTGAACGAGCGGGGGGCAGGGATACGCAGTATTTT
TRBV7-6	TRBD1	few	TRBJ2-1	CASSLDRVGNNEQFF	TGTGCCAGCAGCCTGGACAGGGTCGGCAACAATGAGCAGTTCTTC
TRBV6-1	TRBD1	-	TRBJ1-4	CASTLDRDEKLFF	TGTGCCAGCACCTTGGACAGGGATGAAAAACTGTTTTTT
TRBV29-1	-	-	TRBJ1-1	CSVEPRGAGGTEAFF	TGCAGCGTTGAACCGAGGGGTGCGGGGGGCACTGAAGCTTTCTTT
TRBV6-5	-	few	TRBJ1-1	CASSYSISRNTEAFF	TGTGCCAGCAGTTACTCGATAAGTCGGAACACTGAAGCTTTCTTT
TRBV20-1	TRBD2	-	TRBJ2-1	CSARHSGSFNEQFF	TGCAGTGCTAGACACAGCGGGAGTTTCAATGAGCAGTTCTTC
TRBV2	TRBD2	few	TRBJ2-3	CASSGTSGSLDTQYF	TGTGCCAGCAGTGGGACTAGCGGGAGTTTAGATACGCAGTATTTT
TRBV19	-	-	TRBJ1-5	CASSLPTRGDGPQHF	TGTGCCAGTAGTCTCCCGACGAGGGGGGACGGTCCCCAGCATTTT
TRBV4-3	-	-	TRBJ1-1	CASSRRLDTEAFF	TGCGCCAGCAGCCGCAGGTTGGACACTGAAGCTTTCTTT
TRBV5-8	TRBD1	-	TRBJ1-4	CASTHRTGRNEKLFF	TGTGCCAGCACCCACAGGACAGGGAGGAATGAAAAACTGTTTTTT
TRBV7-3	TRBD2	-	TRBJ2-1	CASSPAVGSIAGNEQFF	TGTGCCAGCAGCCCCGCGGTGGGAAGTATAGCGGGCAATGAGCAGTTCTTC
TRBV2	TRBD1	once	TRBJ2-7	CASSAGTGGYEQYF	TGTGCCAGCAGTGCCGGGACAGGGGGCTACGAGCAGTACTTC
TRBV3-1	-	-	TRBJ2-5	CASSQVSQETQYF	TGTGCCAGCAGCCAAGTCAGTCAAGAGACCCAGTACTTC
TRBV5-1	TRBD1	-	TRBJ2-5	CASSFSGTEETQYF	TGCGCCAGCAGTTTTTCCGGGACAGAAGAGACCCAGTACTTC
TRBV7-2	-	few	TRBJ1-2	CASSLAKGGGYTF	TGTGCCAGCAGCTTAGCGAAGGGGGGGGGCTACACCTTC
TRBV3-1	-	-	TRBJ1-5	CASSQALRDQPQHF	TGTGCCAGCAGCCAAGCCCTTCGGGATCAGCCCCAGCATTTT
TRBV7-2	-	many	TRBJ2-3	CASSLAVSSTDTQYF	TGTGCCAGCAGCTTAGCGGTATCTAGCACAGATACGCAGTATTTT
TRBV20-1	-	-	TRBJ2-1	CSAQTRTYNEQFF	TGCAGTGCTCAGACTCGTACCTACAATGAGCAGTTCTTC
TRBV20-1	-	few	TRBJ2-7	CSARDPGPGAKRDEQYF	TGCAGTGCTAGAGACCCTGGGCCCGGGGCAAAGAGGGACGAGCAGTACTTC
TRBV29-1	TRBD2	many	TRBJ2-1	CSVSRGGGEQFF	TGCAGCGTAAGCCGGGGGGGCGGTGAGCAGTTCTTC
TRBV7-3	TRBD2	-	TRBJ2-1	CASSRRPGTSESNEQFF	TGTGCCAGCAGCCGACGCCCCGGGACTAGCGAGAGCAATGAGCAGTTCTTC
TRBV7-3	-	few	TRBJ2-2	CASSSVGNTGELFF	TGTGCCAGCAGCTCGGTCGGGAACACCGGGGAGCTGTTTTTT
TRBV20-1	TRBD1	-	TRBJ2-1	CSAGGQGLVMQFF	TGCAGTGCGGGGGGACAGGGGCTAGTCATGCAGTTCTTC
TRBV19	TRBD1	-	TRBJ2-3	CASTKRTGNPDTQYF	TGTGCCAGTACCAAACGGACAGGCAATCCAGATACGCAGTATTTT
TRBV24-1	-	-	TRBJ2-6	CATGNSGANVLTF	TGTGCCACAGGGAACTCTGGGGCCAACGTCCTGACTTTC
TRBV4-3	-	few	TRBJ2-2	CASSQGPGRNTGELFF	TGCGCCAGCAGCCAAGGACCCGGGAGGAACACCGGGGAGCTGTTTTTT
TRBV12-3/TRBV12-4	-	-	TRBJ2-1	CASTQWGAGSYNEQFF	TGTGCCAGCACCCAGTGGGGCGCGGGCTCCTACAATGAGCAGTTCTTC
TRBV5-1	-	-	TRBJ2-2	CASSLPISDTGELFF	TGCGCCAGCAGCTTACCCATCTCGGACACCGGGGAGCTGTTTTTT
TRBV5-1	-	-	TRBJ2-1	CASSLQSGHYNEQFF	TGCGCCAGCAGCTTGCAAAGCGGGCATTACAATGAGCAGTTCTTC
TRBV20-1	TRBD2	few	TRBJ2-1	CSAGRGYNEQFF	TGCAGTGCTGGGCGGGGGTACAATGAGCAGTTCTTC
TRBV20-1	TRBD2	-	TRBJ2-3	CSARRGLAGLTDTQYF	TGCAGTGCTAGACGGGGACTAGCGGGCCTCACAGATACGCAGTATTTT
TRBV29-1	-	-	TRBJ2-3	CSSRGGRAPTDTQFF	TGCAGCTCCCGTGGGGGCAGGGCGCCCACAGATACGCAGTTTTTT
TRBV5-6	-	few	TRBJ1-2	CASSINYGYTF	TGTGCCAGCAGCATCAACTATGGCTACACCTTC
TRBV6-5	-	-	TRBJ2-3	CASSPRNRAGTDTQYF	TGTGCCAGCAGTCCTCGGAACAGGGCCGGCACAGATACGCAGTATTTT
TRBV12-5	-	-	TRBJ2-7	CASGWTDGRIAYEQYF	TGTGCTAGTGGTTGGACGGATGGACGGATCGCCTACGAGCAGTACTTC
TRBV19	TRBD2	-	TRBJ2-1	CASSNLLTSGSSYNEQFF	TGTGCCAGTAGTAACCTCTTGACTAGCGGGAGCTCCTACAATGAGCAGTTCTTC
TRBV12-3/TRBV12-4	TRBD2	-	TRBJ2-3	CASSRKTSGLTSTQYF	TGTGCCAGCAGCCGAAAGACTAGCGGACTTACGAGTACGCAGTATTTT
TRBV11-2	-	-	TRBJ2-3	CASSLVVGGGTDTQYF	TGTGCCAGCAGCTTAGTTGTAGGAGGAGGCACAGATACGCAGTATTTT
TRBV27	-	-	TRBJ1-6	CASSLSAGDSPLHF	TGTGCCAGCAGTTTGTCAGCGGGGGATTCACCCCTCCACTTT
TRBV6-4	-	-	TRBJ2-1	CASSDPNRGGVNEQFF	TGTGCCAGCAGTGACCCCAACAGGGGGGGGGTAAATGAGCAGTTCTTC
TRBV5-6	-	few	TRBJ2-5	CASSFTGETQYF	TGTGCCAGCAGCTTCACGGGAGAGACCCAGTACTTC
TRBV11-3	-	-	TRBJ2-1	CASTTRSAQPYNEQFF	TGTGCCAGCACCACCAGGTCGGCCCAACCCTACAATGAGCAGTTCTTC
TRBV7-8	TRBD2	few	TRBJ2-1	CASSLAAAPRSYNEQFF	TGTGCCAGCAGCCTAGCGGCTGCCCCTCGGAGCTACAATGAGCAGTTCTTC
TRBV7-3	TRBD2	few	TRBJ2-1	CASGPGAGGRNEQFF	TGTGCCAGCGGCCCTGGGGCGGGAGGACGTAATGAGCAGTTCTTC
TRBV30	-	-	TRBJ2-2	CAWSVISSTGELFF	TGTGCCTGGAGTGTAATCTCTTCGACCGGGGAGCTGTTTTTT
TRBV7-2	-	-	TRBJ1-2	CASSTGRTNYGYTF	TGTGCCAGCAGCACCGGCCGAACTAACTATGGCTACACCTTC
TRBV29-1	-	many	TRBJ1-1	CSGAGDRTEAFF	TGCAGTGGGGCGGGAGATCGGACTGAAGCTTTCTTT
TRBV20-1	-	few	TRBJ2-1	CSAQKAFPQQFF	TGCAGTGCCCAGAAGGCCTTTCCTCAGCAATTCTTC
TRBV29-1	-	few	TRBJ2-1	CSAFRDSNYNEQFF	TGCAGCGCCTTCCGGGACTCTAACTACAATGAGCAGTTCTTC
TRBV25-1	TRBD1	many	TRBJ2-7	CASSDSGRGLGEQYF	TGTGCCAGCAGTGATTCGGGCAGGGGGCTAGGCGAGCAGTACTTC
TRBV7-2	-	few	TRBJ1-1	CASSLETGRTEAFF	TGTGCCAGCAGCTTAGAGACAGGCCGCACTGAAGCTTTCTTT
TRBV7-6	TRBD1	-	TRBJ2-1	CASSFPGQGHEQFF	TGTGCCAGCAGCTTTCCAGGACAGGGCCATGAGCAGTTCTTC
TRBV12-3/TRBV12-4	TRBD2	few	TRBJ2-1	CASSEGGMVQFF	TGTGCCAGCAGTGAGGGAGGGATGGTGCAGTTCTTC
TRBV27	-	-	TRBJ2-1	CASSPNRVRGRGLHEQFF	TGTGCCAGCAGCCCTAACCGGGTTAGGGGACGGGGTCTACATGAGCAGTTCTTC
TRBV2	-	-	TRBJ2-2	CASSAEAWTGELFF	TGTGCCAGCAGTGCAGAGGCGTGGACCGGGGAGCTGTTTTTT
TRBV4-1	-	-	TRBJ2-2	CASSGWWGNTGELFF	TGCGCCAGCAGCGGTTGGTGGGGGAACACCGGGGAGCTGTTTTTT
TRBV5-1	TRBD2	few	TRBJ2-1	CASSLGQLAGNEQFF	TGCGCCAGCAGCTTGGGGCAGCTAGCGGGTAATGAGCAGTTCTTC
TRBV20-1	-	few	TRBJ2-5	CSARDLGQSLSQYF	TGCAGTGCTAGAGATTTAGGACAGTCACTATCCCAGTACTTC
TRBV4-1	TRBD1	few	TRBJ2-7	CASSPGQGPDEQYF	TGCGCCAGCAGCCCTGGACAGGGGCCCGACGAGCAGTACTTC
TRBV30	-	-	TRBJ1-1	CAWSVRALNTEAFF	TGTGCCTGGAGTGTAAGGGCATTGAACACTGAAGCTTTCTTT